These 19 T cell receptor beta chains share one sample of origin, sequenced in a study of T cells in women clearing cervical HPV infection. Sequencing used immunoSEQ multiplex PCR; TCRdb keeps in-frame clones, though not all of them. Its table lists some 40,000 clones. Sequenced sample: blood buffy coat. These receptors all come from a woman between 18 and 70 years old with a cervical HPV16 infection that either progressed to CIN3+ or cleared (not recorded which).

With regard to this clone: The read terminates 3 residues ahead of where the CDR3 ends, so the germline J gene completes it. The chain recombines TRBV19 with TRBJ2-1; D might be TRBD2 (5 bases). Looked up from germline, CDR1 is LNHDA and CDR2 is SQIVND (reference sequence). Deletions cut 7 bases from V and 2 bases from J, with 12 bases between. The CDR3 is 14 amino acids. The CDR3 loop is CASTLEGPYNEQFF. The CDR3 DNA, read in part, is TGTGCCAGTACCCTCGAGGGCCCCTACAATGAG. Together with reference TRBV19 and TRBJ2-1, the CDR3 gives the full variable domain: DGGITQSPKYLFRKEGQNVTLSCEQNLNHDAMYWYRQDPGQGLRLIYYSQIVNDFQKGDIAEGYSVSREKKESFPLTVTSAQKNPTAFYLCASTLEGPYNEQFFGPGTRLTVL.

Regarding this clone: With the read ending 3 residues before the CDR3 end, the germline J gene is used to fill in that end. The chain combines TRBV6-2 or TRBV6-3 with TRBJ1-1, with D possibly being TRBD1 (6 bases). V was trimmed by 11 bases and J by 2 bases, leaving 15 bases between them. The germline CDR1 and CDR2 sequences are MNHEY and SVGEGT. The CDR3 consists of 13 residues. The CDR3 reads CAGRVGANTEAFF. CDR3 DNA (partial): TGTGCCGGACGGGTGGGGGCCAACACTGAA.

In regard to this clone: The read stops 3 residues short of the end of the CDR3; the missing end is completed from the germline J gene. The gene calls are TRBV2 and TRBJ2-4; either TRBD1 or TRBD2 may fit D (5 bases each). The germline V gene has CDR1 SNHLY and CDR2 FYNNEI. The CDR3 is 12 amino acids. The chain's CDR3 is CASSEYVRGQYF. The DNA read from the CDR3 is TGTGCCAGCAGTGAATATGTGAGGGGT.

To note about this clone: The observed sequence ends 3 residues before the CDR3 terminus, with the missing tail filled in from the germline J gene. V gene TRBV11-2 combines with J gene TRBJ2-2; the D gene is possibly TRBD1 (5 bases). This CDR3 has 15 residues. The germline V gene has CDR1 SGHAT and CDR2 FQNNGV. CDR3 loop: CASSLDGQSDSPLFF. Partial CDR3 DNA: TGTGCCAGCAGCTTAGATGGACAATCTGATTCACCG. Supplemented by reference TRBV11-2 and TRBJ2-2, the full variable domain reads EAGVAQSPRYKIIEKRQSVAFWCNPISGHATLYWYQQILGQGPKLLIQFQNNGVVDDSQLPKDRFSAERLKGVDSTLKIQPAKLEDSAVYLCASSLDGQSDSPLFFGEGSRLTVL.

Comments on this clone: Read data end 3 residues before the CDR3 end; the end is taken from the germline J gene. The chain couples TRBV7-2 to TRBJ1-2; D is ambiguous. The CDR3 has 15 residues. Germline V gene data show CDR1 as SGHTA and CDR2 as FQGNSA. Incomplete CDR3 DNA: TGTGCCAGCAGCTTAAGCGGCGGGCCCTACAATGAC. Its protein product is CASSLSGGPYND. The entire CDR3 is CASSLSGGPYNDYTF.

Remarks on this clone: From the germline J gene comes the end of the CDR3, since the read stops 3 residues before it. This chain links TRBV5-1 with TRBJ2-2, with 10 bases fitting TRBD1. The CDR3 loop spans 15 amino acids. Germline lookup yields CDR1 SGHRS and CDR2 YFSETQ. CDR3 DNA (partial): TGCGCCAGCAGCCTCGGACGGACAGGGGGTTCACCG. This codes for CASSLGRTGGSP. The whole CDR3 protein is CASSLGRTGGSPLFF.

About this clone: The read ends 3 residues shy of where the CDR3 ends; the end is completed using the germline J gene. The chain recombines TRBV19 with TRBJ2-3; D might be TRBD1 (6 bases). Between the trimmed V and J ends, which lost 5 bases and 4 bases, there was a span of 13 bases. This CDR3 region has 14 residues. Germline CDR1 and CDR2: LNHDA and SQIVND (reference sequence). CDR3 DNA, as far as it was read: TGTGCCAGTAGTCCTCGTGGGGGCCCAGATACG. Translating it yields CASSPRGGPDT. From start to end, the CDR3 is CASSPRGGPDTQYF. Based on the CDR3 plus reference TRBV19 and TRBJ2-3, the full variable domain is DGGITQSPKYLFRKEGQNVTLSCEQNLNHDAMYWYRQDPGQGLRLIYYSQIVNDFQKGDIAEGYSVSREKKESFPLTVTSAQKNPTAFYLCASSPRGGPDTQYFGPGTRLTVL.

Comments on this clone: The DNA ends 3 residues before the CDR3 does, and the rest of the CDR3 is filled in from the germline J gene. The chain couples TRBV5-4 to TRBJ2-3; the match to TRBD2 covers 9 bases. Germline V gene sequence: CDR1 SGHNT, CDR2 YYREEE (reference sequence). This CDR3 is built from 15 residues. Trimming at V came to 4 bases and at J to 1 base, leaving 4 bases not matched to a gene. The DNA read from the CDR3 is TGTGCCAGCAGCCCGGGACTAGCCCGCACAGATACG. This translates into CASSPGLARTDT. The full CDR3 sequence reads CASSPGLARTDTQYF.

As for this clone: The read terminates 3 residues ahead of where the CDR3 ends, so the germline J gene completes it. The same CDR3 is also encoded by other DNA sequences in this sample. The chain carries TRBV18 and TRBJ2-3; 7 nucleotides agree with TRBD1. The CDR3 length is 15 residues. Per germline, CDR1 KGHSH and CDR2 LQKENI. CDR3 region: CASSPRQGVQETQYF. CDR3 bases read: TGTGCCAGCTCACCCCGCCAGGGGGTTCAAGAGACG.

By frequency, this clone registers medium-sized. The CDR3 end lies 3 residues beyond the end of the read and is filled in from the germline J gene. This chain links TRBV5-1 with TRBJ2-2; D ambiguous. Per germline, CDR1 SGHRS and CDR2 YFSETQ. The V and J ends lost 4 bases and 2 bases respectively, with 15 bases between them. The CDR3 length is 16 residues. The CDR3 reads CASSTVIDINTGELFF. Partial CDR3 DNA: TGCGCCAGCAGCACAGTAATAGACATTAACACCGGGGAG.

CDR3 bases read: TGTGCTAGTGGACGGGGGGAGGGCAATCAGCCC. This codes for CASGRGEGNQP. The full CDR3 protein is CASGRGEGNQPQHF. The chain joins TRBV12-5 to TRBJ1-5; possibly TRBD1 for D (5 bases). The CDR3 goes on 3 residues after the read ends, and that part is filled in from the germline J gene. The V end was cut by 6 bases, the J end by 2 bases, with 11 bases between. CDR3 length: 14 residues. CDR1 is LGHNT and CDR2 is FRNRAP in the germline V gene.

To note about this clone: The read finishes 3 residues shy of the CDR3 end, and the germline J gene is used to complete it. V gene TRBV29-1 combines with J gene TRBJ1-4; 9 nucleotides align to TRBD1. V lost 7 bases, J lost 7 bases, and 4 bases stayed unmatched. CDR1 is SQVTM and CDR2 is ANQGSEA in the germline V gene. CDR3 length: 12 residues. CDR3 sequence: CSAGTGFEKLFF. CDR3 DNA (partial): TGCAGCGCCGGGACAGGGTTTGAAAAA.

With respect to this clone: The CDR3 extends 3 residues past the end of the read, so its final part is completed from the germline J gene. The chain uses TRBV20-1 and TRBJ1-2; no clear D gene. Germline V lookup: CDR1 DFQATT, CDR2 SNEGSKA (reference sequence). This CDR3 has 12 amino acids. CDR3 bases read: TGCAGTGCTAGAGACCCTCGAGGGGGC. Translated: CSARDPRGG. The full CDR3 sequence reads CSARDPRGGYTF.

To note about this clone: The CDR3 end is not reached by the read, which stops 3 residues before it; the germline J gene fills it in. This chain links TRBV13 with TRBJ2-1, with 9 bases aligning to TRBD2. The junction had 7 bases not matched to a gene; V was cut back by 1 base and J by 9 bases. Germline CDR1 reads PRHDT; CDR2 reads FYEKMQ (reference sequence). This CDR3 has 15 residues. Here the CDR3 reads CASSLAGGGAGEQFF. CDR3 DNA (partial): TGTGCCAGCAGCTTAGCGGGCGGGGGGGCCGGTGAG.

This clone is called medium-sized (0.01 to 0.1%) based on its frequency. The observed sequence ends 3 residues before the CDR3 terminus, with the missing tail filled in from the germline J gene. V usage is TRBV20-1 and J usage is TRBJ2-4; 15 bases are a match to TRBD2. The CDR3 is 20 residues long. After removal of 2 bases from V and 3 bases from J, the junction contained 14 bases not matched to a gene. Germline V gives CDR1 DFQATT, CDR2 SNEGSKA (reference sequence). CDR3 bases read: TGCAGTGCTAGATCTTCATTAGGGACTAGCGGGAGGTCGGTCAAAAACATT. It codes for CSARSSLGTSGRSVKNI. The whole CDR3 sequence is CSARSSLGTSGRSVKNIQYF.

Details on this clone: The sequence runs out 3 residues before the end of the CDR3; the remainder is reconstructed from the germline J gene. The gene calls are TRBV6-4 and TRBJ2-5; 8 nucleotides match TRBD2. This CDR3 is built from 15 residues. Germline-derived CDR1 and CDR2 are MRHNA and SNTAGT. The V and J ends lost 3 bases and 0 bases, in that order; junction bases with no gene match: 3. CDR3 region: CASSDPGLDQETQYF. The CDR3 bases that were read are TGTGCCAGCAGTGATCCGGGACTAGACCAAGAGACC.

With respect to this clone: The read comes to an end 3 residues before the CDR3 does, leaving the germline J gene to fill in the end. The rearrangement links TRBV18 to TRBJ1-4, with 9 nucleotides matching TRBD1. J gave up 4 bases and V 6 bases, and 6 bases lay outside the gene matches. The length of the CDR3 is 15 residues. Looked up from germline, CDR1 is KGHSH and CDR2 is LQKENI. The DNA read from the CDR3 is TGTGCCAGCTCGCCAACAGGGGGCCGTAATGAAAAA. It yields the protein CASSPTGGRNEK. The whole CDR3 region reads CASSPTGGRNEKLFF.

A remark on this clone: The sequence runs out 3 residues before the end of the CDR3; the remainder is reconstructed from the germline J gene. The V gene is TRBV2, the J gene TRBJ1-3; D remains unclear. Germline values: CDR1 SNHLY, CDR2 FYNNEI. This CDR3 contains 13 residues. V was clipped by 6 bases and J by 4 bases, with 10 bases between them. CDR3 bases read: TGTGCCAGCAGAAAATTTAAAGGAAACACC. It specifies CASRKFKGNT. In full, the CDR3 reads CASRKFKGNTIYF.

As to this clone: The CDR3 end is not reached by the read, which stops 3 residues before it; the germline J gene fills it in. Additional DNA sequences in this sample encode the identical CDR3. The rearrangement links TRBV2 to TRBJ1-3, with 7 positions matching TRBD1. CDR1 is SNHLY and CDR2 is FYNNEI in the germline V gene. Trimming cost V 7 bases and J 0 bases; bases outside gene matches: 3. The CDR3 loop spans 14 amino acids. The CDR3 loop reads CASMGTASGNTIYF. The covered CDR3 bases are TGTGCCAGCATGGGGACAGCCTCTGGAAACACC.